Sequencing of this T cell receptor beta chain was carried out in a study of response to subunit inactivated influenza vaccine (dated by TCRdb to 2016 to 2019). Broadly, across the study: Deep quantitative T cell receptor repertoire profiling was used in the study to track responses to a trivalent subunit inactivated influenza vaccine. Findings and caveats that apply to the study as a whole: According to the authors, only a limited number of new T cells may be recruited by each seasonal influenza vaccination.

Library prep was done by RT-PCR. For sequencing, an Illumina HiSeq 2500 was employed. In-frame beta chains were kept once TCRdb had trimmed the public reads at Q25 with fastp and called clones with MiXCR. When rows share a CDR3 protein, they turn into one entry using the most common DNA and genes. In this sample the table shows hundreds of thousands of distinct CDR3 sequences, about 14% of which occur a single time. The ten largest clones take up 6% to 7% of the sample. V drops 7 bases and J drops 1 base, leaving 11 bases in between. The CDR3 measures 13 amino acids from cysteine to phenylalanine. Left in the record is the CDR3 DNA by itself, 39 bases read in frame from the first base. Reading the germline V gene gives CDR1 MDHEN and CDR2 SYDVKM. About this clonotype itself: Its antigen remains undetermined. Base-call qualities are not available, and no considerably larger clone is one nucleotide away.

This material consisted of PBMCs from blood, taken around 14 days before vaccination. The TCR sequence derives from a man in his fifties or sixties who received an inactivated influenza vaccine. Donor details come from another sample of the same person, matched by shared clones. The chain was built from TRBV28 and TRBJ2-7, with the identity of the D gene unclear. The DNA sequence is TGTGCCAGCAATAAGCACCCTTCCTACGAGCAGTACTTC. Its coded protein is CASNKHPSYEQYF.